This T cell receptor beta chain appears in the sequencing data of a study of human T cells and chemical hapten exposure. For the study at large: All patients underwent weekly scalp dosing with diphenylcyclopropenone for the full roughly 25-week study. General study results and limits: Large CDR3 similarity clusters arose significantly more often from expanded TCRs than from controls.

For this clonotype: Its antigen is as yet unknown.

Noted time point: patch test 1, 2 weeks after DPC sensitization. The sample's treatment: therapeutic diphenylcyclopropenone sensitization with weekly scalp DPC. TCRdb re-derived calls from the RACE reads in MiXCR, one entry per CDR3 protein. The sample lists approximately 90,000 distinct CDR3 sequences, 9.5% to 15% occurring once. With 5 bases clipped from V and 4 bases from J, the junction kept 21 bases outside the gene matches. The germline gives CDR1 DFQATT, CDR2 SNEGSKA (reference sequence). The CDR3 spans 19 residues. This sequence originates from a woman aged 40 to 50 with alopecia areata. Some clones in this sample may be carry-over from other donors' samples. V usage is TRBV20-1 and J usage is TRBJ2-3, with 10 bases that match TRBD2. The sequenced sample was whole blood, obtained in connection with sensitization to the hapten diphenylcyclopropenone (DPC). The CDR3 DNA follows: TGCAGTGCTCTACTCGAAACTCTAGCGGGAGATTATTTCCCAGATACGCAGTATTTT. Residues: CSALLETLAGDYFPDTQYF.